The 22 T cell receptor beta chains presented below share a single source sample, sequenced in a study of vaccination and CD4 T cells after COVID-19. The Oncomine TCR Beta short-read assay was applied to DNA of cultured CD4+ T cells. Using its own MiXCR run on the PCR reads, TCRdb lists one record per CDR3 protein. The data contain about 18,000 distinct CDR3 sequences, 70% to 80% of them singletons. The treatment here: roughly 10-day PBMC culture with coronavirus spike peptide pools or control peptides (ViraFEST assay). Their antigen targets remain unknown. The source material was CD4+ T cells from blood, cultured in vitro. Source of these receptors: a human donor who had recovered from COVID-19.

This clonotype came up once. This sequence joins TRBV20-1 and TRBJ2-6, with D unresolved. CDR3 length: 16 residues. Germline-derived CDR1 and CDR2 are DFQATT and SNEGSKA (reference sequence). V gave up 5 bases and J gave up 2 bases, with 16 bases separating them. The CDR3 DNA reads TGCAGTGCTTATCCCCACCTGGTCGCTGGGGCCAACGTCCTGACTTTC. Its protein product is CSAYPHLVAGANVLTF.

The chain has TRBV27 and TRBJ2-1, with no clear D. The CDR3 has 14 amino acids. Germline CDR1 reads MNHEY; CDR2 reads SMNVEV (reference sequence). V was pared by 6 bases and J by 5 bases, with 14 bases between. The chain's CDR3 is CASSPLRLNNEQFF. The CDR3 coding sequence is TGTGCCAGCAGCCCTTTGCGGCTAAACAATGAGCAGTTCTTC.

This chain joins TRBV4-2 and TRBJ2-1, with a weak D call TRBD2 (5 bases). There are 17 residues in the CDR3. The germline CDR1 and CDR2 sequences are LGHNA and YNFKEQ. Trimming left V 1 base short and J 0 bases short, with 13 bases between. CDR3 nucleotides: TGTGCCAGCAGCCAAGCCTGGCGGGCGAGCTCCTACAATGAGCAGTTCTTC. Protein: CASSQAWRASSYNEQFF.

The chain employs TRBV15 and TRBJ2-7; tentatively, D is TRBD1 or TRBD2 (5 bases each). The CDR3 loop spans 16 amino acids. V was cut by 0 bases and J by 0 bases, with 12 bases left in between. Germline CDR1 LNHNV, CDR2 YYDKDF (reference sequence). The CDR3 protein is CATSRDYGTHSYEQYF. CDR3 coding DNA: TGTGCCACCAGCAGAGATTACGGGACCCACTCCTACGAGCAGTACTTC.

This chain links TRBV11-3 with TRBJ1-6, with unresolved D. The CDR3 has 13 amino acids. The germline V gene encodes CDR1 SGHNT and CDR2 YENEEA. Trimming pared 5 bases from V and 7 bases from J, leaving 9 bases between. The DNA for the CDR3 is TGTGCCAGCAGCCCCGACGACAATTCACCCCTCCACTTT. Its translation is CASSPDDNSPLHF. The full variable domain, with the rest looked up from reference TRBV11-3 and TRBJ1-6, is EAGVVQSPRYKIIEKKQPVAFWCNPISGHNTLYWYLQNLGQGPELLIRYENEEAVDDSQLPKDRFSAERLKGVDSTLKIQPAELGDSAVYLCASSPDDNSPLHFGNGTRLTVT.

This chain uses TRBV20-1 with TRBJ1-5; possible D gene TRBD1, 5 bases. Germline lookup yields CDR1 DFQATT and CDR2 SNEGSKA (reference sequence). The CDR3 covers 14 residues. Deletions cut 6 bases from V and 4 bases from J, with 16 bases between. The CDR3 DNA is TGCAGTGCCGGGGAGGGGCGGATGAATCAGCCCCAGCATTTT. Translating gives CSAGEGRMNQPQHF.

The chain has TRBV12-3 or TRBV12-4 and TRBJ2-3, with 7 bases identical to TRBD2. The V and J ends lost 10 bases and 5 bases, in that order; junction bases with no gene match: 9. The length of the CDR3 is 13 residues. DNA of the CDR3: TGTGCCACACGGACTAGTGAGGGAGATACGCAGTATTTT. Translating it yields CATRTSEGDTQYF.

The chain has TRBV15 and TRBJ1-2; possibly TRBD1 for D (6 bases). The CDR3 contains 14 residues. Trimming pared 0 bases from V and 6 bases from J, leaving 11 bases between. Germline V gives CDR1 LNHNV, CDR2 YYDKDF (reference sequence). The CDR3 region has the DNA TGTGCCACCAGCAGAGATAAGGGGGGGCATGGCTACACCTTC. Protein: CATSRDKGGHGYTF. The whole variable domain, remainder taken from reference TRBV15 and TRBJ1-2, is DAMVIQNPRYQVTQFGKPVTLSCSQTLNHNVMYWYQQKSSQAPKLLFHYYDKDFNNEADTPDNFQSRRPNTSFCFLDIRSPGLGDTAMYLCATSRDKGGHGYTFGSGTRLTVV.

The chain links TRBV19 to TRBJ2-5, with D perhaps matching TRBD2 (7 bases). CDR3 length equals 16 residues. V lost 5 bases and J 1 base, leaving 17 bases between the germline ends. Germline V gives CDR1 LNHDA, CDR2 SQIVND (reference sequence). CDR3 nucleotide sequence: TGTGCCAGTAGTGAAGGAGCGGCGGGGGCCCAAGAGACCCAGTACTTC. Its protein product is CASSEGAAGAQETQYF.

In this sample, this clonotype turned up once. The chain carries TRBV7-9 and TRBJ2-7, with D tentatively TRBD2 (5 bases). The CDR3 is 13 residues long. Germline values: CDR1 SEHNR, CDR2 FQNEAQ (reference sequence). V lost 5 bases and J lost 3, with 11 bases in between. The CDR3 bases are TGTGCCAGCAGCGGGGAGAACGACTACGAGCAGTACTTC. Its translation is CASSGENDYEQYF.

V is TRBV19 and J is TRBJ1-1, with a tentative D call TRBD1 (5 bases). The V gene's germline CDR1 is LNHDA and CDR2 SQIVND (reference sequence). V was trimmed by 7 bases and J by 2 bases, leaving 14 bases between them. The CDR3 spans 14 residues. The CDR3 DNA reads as TGTGCCAGTACTAACGGGCAGGGAAACACTGAAGCTTTCTTT. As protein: CASTNGQGNTEAFF. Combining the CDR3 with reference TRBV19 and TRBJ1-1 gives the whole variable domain DGGITQSPKYLFRKEGQNVTLSCEQNLNHDAMYWYRQDPGQGLRLIYYSQIVNDFQKGDIAEGYSVSREKKESFPLTVTSAQKNPTAFYLCASTNGQGNTEAFFGQGTRLTVV.

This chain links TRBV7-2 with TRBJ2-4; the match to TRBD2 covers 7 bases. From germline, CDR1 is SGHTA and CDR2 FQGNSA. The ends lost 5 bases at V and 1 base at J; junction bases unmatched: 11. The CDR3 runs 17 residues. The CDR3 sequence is CASSPGGGGAAKNIQYF. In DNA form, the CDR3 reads TGTGCCAGCAGCCCTGGGGGGGGTGGGGCGGCCAAAAACATTCAGTACTTC.

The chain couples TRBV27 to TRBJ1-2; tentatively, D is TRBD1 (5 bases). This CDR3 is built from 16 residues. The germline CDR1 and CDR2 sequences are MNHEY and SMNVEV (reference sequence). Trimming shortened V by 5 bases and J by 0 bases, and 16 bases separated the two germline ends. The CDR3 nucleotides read TGTGCCAGCAGTCCACAGGCGATAGGGCCTAACTATGGCTACACCTTC. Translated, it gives CASSPQAIGPNYGYTF.

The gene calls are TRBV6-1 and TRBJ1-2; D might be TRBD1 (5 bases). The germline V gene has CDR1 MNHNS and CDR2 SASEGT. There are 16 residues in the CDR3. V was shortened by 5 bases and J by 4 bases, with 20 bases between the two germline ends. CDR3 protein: CASSPMGRYAGYGYTF. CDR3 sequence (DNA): TGTGCCAGCAGTCCTATGGGACGTTATGCTGGCTATGGCTACACCTTC.

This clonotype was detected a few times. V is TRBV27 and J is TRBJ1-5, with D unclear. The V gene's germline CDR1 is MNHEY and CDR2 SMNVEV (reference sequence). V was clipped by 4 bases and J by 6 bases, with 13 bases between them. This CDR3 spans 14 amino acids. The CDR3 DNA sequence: TGTGCCAGCAGTTCTCAATTTTCGGGTCAGCCCCAGCATTTT. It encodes CASSSQFSGQPQHF.

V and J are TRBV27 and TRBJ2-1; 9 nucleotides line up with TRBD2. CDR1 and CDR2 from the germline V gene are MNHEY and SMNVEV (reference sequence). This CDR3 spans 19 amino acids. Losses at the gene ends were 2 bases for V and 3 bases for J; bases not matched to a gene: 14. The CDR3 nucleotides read TGTGCCAGCAGTTTACACCTAGCGGGACCCGCCGGTTTCTACAATGAGCAGTTCTTC. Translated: CASSLHLAGPAGFYNEQFF.

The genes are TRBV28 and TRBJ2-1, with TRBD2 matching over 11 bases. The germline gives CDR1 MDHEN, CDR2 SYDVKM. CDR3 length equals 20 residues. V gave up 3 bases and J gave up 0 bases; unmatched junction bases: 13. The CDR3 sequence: CASSLGSGTSGSSSYNEQFF. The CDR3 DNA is TGTGCCAGCAGTTTGGGTTCCGGGACTAGCGGCTCCAGCTCCTACAATGAGCAGTTCTTC.

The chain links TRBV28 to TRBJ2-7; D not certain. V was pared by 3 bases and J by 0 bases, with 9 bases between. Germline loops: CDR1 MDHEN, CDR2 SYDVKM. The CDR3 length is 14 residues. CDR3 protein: CASSFEADSYEQYF. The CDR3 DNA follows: TGTGCCAGCAGTTTTGAGGCAGACTCCTACGAGCAGTACTTC.

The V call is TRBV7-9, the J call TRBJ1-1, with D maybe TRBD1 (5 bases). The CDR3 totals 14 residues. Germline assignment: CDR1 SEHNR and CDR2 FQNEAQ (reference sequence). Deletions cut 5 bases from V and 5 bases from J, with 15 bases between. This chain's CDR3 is CASSPGDRGTEAFF. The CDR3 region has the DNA TGTGCCAGCAGCCCTGGGGACCGAGGAACTGAAGCTTTCTTT. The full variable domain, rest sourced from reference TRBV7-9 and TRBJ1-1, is DTGVSQNPRHKITKRGQNVTFRCDPISEHNRLYWYRQTLGQGPEFLTYFQNEAQLEKSRLLSDRFSAERPKGSFSTLEIQRTEQGDSAMYLCASSPGDRGTEAFFGQGTRLTVV.

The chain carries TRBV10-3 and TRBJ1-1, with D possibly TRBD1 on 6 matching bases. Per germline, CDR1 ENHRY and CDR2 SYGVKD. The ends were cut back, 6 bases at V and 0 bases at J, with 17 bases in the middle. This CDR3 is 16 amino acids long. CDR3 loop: CAIREKSGHLNTEAFF. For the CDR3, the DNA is TGTGCCATCAGGGAGAAATCGGGACACTTGAACACTGAAGCTTTCTTT.

CDR3 in amino acids: CASRWMGRGANVLTF. The CDR3 DNA is TGTGCCAGCAGATGGATGGGCCGCGGGGCCAACGTCCTGACTTTC. J is TRBJ2-6 and V is TRBV6-2 or TRBV6-3, with D unresolved. Germline assignment: CDR1 MNHEY and CDR2 SVGEGT. The CDR3 consists of 15 residues. Trimming cost V 6 bases and J 4 bases, with 13 bases left between them.

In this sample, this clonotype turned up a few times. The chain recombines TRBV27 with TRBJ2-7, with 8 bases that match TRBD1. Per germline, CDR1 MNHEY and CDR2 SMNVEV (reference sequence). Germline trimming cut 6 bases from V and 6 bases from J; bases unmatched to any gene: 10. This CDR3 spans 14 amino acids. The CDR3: CASRRVGQGGEQYF. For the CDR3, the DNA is TGTGCCAGCAGACGCGTCGGACAGGGCGGCGAGCAGTACTTC.